The 13 T cell receptor beta chains presented below share a single source sample, sequenced in a study of cytomegalovirus exposure and HLA in healthy donors. PCR used 60 Vbeta primers and 13 Jbeta primers. Data came from immunoSEQ multiplex PCR; TCRdb stores just in-frame clones and leaves some out. The table has fewer than 250,000 clones, around 80% seen once. The sequenced material came from PBMCs. The receptor set was obtained from a man in his forties in good health and CMV-seronegative.

The chain has TRBV15 and TRBJ2-7, with a possible D match to TRBD1 (6 bases). Germline lookup yields CDR1 LNHNV and CDR2 YYDKDF (reference sequence). The CDR3 is made up of 14 amino acids. V shed 0 bases and J shed 3 bases, with 9 bases lying between them. The CDR3 loop reads CATSRDLDSYEQYF. The CDR3 DNA sequence: TGTGCCACCAGCAGAGATTTGGACAGCTACGAGCAGTACTTC.

V usage is TRBV7-2 and J usage is TRBJ1-2; D is unresolved. The length of the CDR3 is 15 residues. Trimming pared 5 bases from V and 4 bases from J, leaving 17 bases between. Germline lookup yields CDR1 SGHTA and CDR2 FQGNSA. DNA of the CDR3: TGTGCCAGCAGCCCAAATCTCCTATCAGGCTATGGCTACACCTTC. Its translation is CASSPNLLSGYGYTF.

This chain joins TRBV7-2 and TRBJ2-7; 9 nucleotides agree with TRBD2. This CDR3 is built from 14 residues. V was pared by 8 bases and J by 2 bases, with 7 bases of the junction left unmatched. In germline, CDR1 is SGHTA, CDR2 FQGNSA. CDR3: CASDLAGYTYEQYF. The CDR3 bases are TGTGCCAGCGACCTAGCGGGATATACCTACGAGCAGTACTTC.

The chain couples TRBV11-2 to TRBJ2-1; D is unclear. With 6 bases removed from V and 4 bases from J, the gap between germline ends came to 13 bases. CDR1 and CDR2 from the germline V gene are SGHAT and FQNNGV. This CDR3 is built from 14 residues. The CDR3 coding sequence is TGTGCCAGCAGTCCGTCTGGCCCTTACAATGAGCAGTTCTTC. Amino acid sequence: CASSPSGPYNEQFF.

This rearrangement joins TRBV9 to TRBJ2-2; 9 nucleotides line up with TRBD2. The length of the CDR3 is 18 residues. Germline V gene lookup returns CDR1 SGDLS and CDR2 YYNGEE. Unmatched junction bases numbered 16, after V lost 4 bases and J lost 6 bases. CDR3 loop: CASSPKGAGLAPSGELFF. CDR3 nucleotide sequence: TGTGCCAGCAGCCCAAAGGGGGCGGGACTAGCTCCTTCCGGGGAGCTGTTTTTT.

This clone was seen only a few times. The gene calls are TRBV7-9 and TRBJ2-3, with D tentatively TRBD2 (5 bases). Germline V gene data show CDR1 as SEHNR and CDR2 as FQNEAQ (reference sequence). This CDR3 has 13 amino acids. Deletions cut 6 bases from V and 3 bases from J, with 10 bases between. The CDR3 DNA sequence: TGTGCCAGCAGGCGAACGGGAACAGATACGCAGTATTTT. Amino acids: CASRRTGTDTQYF.

This chain uses TRBV5-4 with TRBJ1-2, with D maybe TRBD1 (6 bases). Germline CDR1 and CDR2: SGHNT and YYREEE (reference sequence). CDR3 size: 14 residues. V was trimmed by 5 bases and J by 3 bases, leaving 14 bases between them. CDR3 residues: CASSPGDSDYGYTF. The CDR3 nucleotides read TGTGCCAGCAGTCCAGGGGATAGCGACTATGGCTACACCTTC. The whole variable domain, remainder taken from reference TRBV5-4 and TRBJ1-2, is ETGVTQSPTHLIKTRGQQVTLRCSSQSGHNTVSWYQQALGQGPQFIFQYYREEENGRGNFPPRFSGLQFPNYSSELNVNALELDDSALYLCASSPGDSDYGYTFGSGTRLTVV.

This chain joins TRBV11-2 and TRBJ2-2; 7 bases are a match to TRBD2. V was clipped by 3 bases and J by 6 bases; unmatched bases: 4. Germline CDR1 reads SGHAT; CDR2 reads FQNNGV. The CDR3 is made up of 14 amino acids. In DNA, the CDR3 is TGTGCCAGCAGCTTGGCCGGACTAGCCGGGGAGCTGTTTTTT. It is translated as CASSLAGLAGELFF.

V gene TRBV2 combines with J gene TRBJ2-7; tentative D call: TRBD2 (5 bases). The V end was cut by 8 bases, the J end by 3 bases, with 14 bases between. This CDR3 region has 13 residues. CDR1 SNHLY and CDR2 FYNNEI come from the germline V gene. The CDR3 nucleotides read TGTGCCAGCGAACGGGATTCCATCTACGAGCAGTACTTC. This codes for CASERDSIYEQYF.

The chain links TRBV5-1 to TRBJ2-2; 7 bases match TRBD1. Losses at the gene ends were 0 bases for V and 3 bases for J; bases not matched to a gene: 2. The V gene's germline CDR1 is SGHRS and CDR2 YFSETQ. The CDR3 sequence is 15 residues long. The CDR3, as DNA: TGCGCCAGCAGCTTGGGAGGGGGCTACACCGGGGAGCTGTTTTTT. It encodes CASSLGGGYTGELFF.

The DNA for the CDR3 is TGTGCCAGCAGTGAAGAAGGGGGACCCTTCTACGAGCAGTACTTC. Amino acid sequence: CASSEEGGPFYEQYF. The rearrangement joins TRBV6-1 to TRBJ2-7; tentatively, D is TRBD1 (6 bases). The CDR3 consists of 15 residues. Trimming took 1 base from V and 3 from J, leaving 13 bases between them. The germline V gene has CDR1 MNHNS and CDR2 SASEGT.

V and J are TRBV5-8 and TRBJ1-1; the D is unclear. Germline CDR1 reads SGHTS; CDR2 reads YDEGEE. CDR3 length: 14 amino acids. Trimming took 3 bases from V and 3 from J, leaving 12 bases between them. For the CDR3, the DNA is TGTGCCAGCAGCTCCGGGAGGTTGTACACTGAAGCTTTCTTT. Its protein is CASSSGRLYTEAFF.

The CDR3 protein is CASSLGQGWAFF. For the CDR3, the DNA is TGTGCCAGCAGCCTAGGACAGGGGTGGGCTTTCTTT. The J gene is TRBJ1-1, the V gene TRBV28; 9 bases match TRBD1. This CDR3 spans 12 amino acids. V trimming: 6 bases; J trimming: 11 bases; junction bases outside the gene matches: 7. Germline V CDR1 and CDR2: MDHEN, SYDVKM. Combining the CDR3 with reference TRBV28 and TRBJ1-1 gives the whole variable domain DVKVTQSSRYLVKRTGEKVFLECVQDMDHENMFWYRQDPGLGLRLIYFSYDVKMKEKGDIPEGYSVSREKKERFSLILESASTNQTSMYLCASSLGQGWAFFGQGTRLTVV.